This record concerns one T cell receptor beta chain sequence. The data originate from a study of T cell responses to AZD1222 COVID-19 vaccine. Generated by immunoSEQ multiplex PCR, the TCRdb table keeps only in-frame clones and is missing some. The data hold roughly 130,000 clones, with around nine tenths observed a single time. This CDR3 region has 17 residues. V dropped 6 bases and J dropped 0; count of bases not matched to a gene: 12. CDR1 and CDR2 from the germline V gene are WSHSY and SAAADI. The TCR comes from an adult in good health. This rearrangement joins TRBV10-2 to TRBJ1-1; 8 bases are shared with TRBD1. Here the sequenced sample was peripheral blood, taken on day 0 of AZD1222 vaccination. CDR3 sequence reads: CASRYYGQGILNTEAFF. In DNA form, the CDR3 reads TGCGCCAGCAGATACTATGGACAGGGAATTTTGAACACTGAAGCTTTCTTT.